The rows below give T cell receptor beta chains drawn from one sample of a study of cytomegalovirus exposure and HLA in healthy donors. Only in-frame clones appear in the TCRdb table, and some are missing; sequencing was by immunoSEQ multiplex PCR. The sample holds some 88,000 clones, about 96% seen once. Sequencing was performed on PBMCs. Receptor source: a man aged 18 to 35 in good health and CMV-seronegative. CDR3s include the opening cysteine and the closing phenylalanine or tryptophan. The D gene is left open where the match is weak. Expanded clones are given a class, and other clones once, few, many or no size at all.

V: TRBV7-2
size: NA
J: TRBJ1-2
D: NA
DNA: TGTGCCAGCAGCTTAGCCCTGGTAGCGGGCTACACCTTC
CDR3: CASSLALVAGYTF

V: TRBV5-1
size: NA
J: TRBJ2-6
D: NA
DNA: TGCGCCAGCATGACAGGCTCTGGGGCCAACGTCCTGACTTTC
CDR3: CASMTGSGANVLTF

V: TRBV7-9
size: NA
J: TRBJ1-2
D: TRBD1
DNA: TGTGCCAGCAGGGGCGGACAGGACTATGGCTACACCTTC
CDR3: CASRGGQDYGYTF

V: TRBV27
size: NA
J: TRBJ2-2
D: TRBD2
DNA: TGTGCCAGCAGTTTTTGGCTAGCGGGAGGAACCGGGGAGCTGTTTTTT
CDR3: CASSFWLAGGTGELFF

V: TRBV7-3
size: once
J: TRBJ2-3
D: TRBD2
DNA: TGTGCCAGCAGCTTCCAAGCGGGAGCGGAGATAGATACGCAGTATTTT
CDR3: CASSFQAGAEIDTQYF

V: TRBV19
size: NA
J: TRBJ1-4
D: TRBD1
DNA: TGTGCCAGTACCGCGAGGGGGCGGGAAAAACTGTTTTTT
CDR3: CASTARGREKLFF

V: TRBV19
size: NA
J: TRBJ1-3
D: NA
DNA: TGTGCCAGTAGTATAGATCTAGCGGAAACCACTTTT
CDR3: CASSIDLAETTF

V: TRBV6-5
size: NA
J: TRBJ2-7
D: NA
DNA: TGTGCCAGCCACAGGGGGAGGGCTTACAACGAGCAGTACTTC
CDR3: CASHRGRAYNEQYF

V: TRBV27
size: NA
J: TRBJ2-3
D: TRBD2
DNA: TGTGCCAGCAGCACACCTAGCGGGAGTGGCACAGATACGCAGTATTTT
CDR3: CASSTPSGSGTDTQYF

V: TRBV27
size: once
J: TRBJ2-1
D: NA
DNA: TGTGCCAGCAGTTTAGGGGGCGTCGGTGAGCAGTTCTTC
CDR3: CASSLGGVGEQFF

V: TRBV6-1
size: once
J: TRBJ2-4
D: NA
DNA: TGTGCCAGCAGTGCCCCTCGGCCGGGACTTAAAAACATTCAGTACTTC
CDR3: CASSAPRPGLKNIQYF

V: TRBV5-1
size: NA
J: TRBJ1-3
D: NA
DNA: TGCGCCAGCAGCTTGGAGACAGGCTTCTCTGGAAACACCATATATTTT
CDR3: CASSLETGFSGNTIYF

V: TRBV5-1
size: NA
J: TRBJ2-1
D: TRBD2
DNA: TGCGCCAGCAGCCCAACTCGCGGGAGTGGAAATGAGCAGTTCTTC
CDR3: CASSPTRGSGNEQFF

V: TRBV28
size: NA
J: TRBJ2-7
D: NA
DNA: TGTGCCAGCAGAAGTTCGGAAGGGGTGTGGTACGAGCAGTACTTC
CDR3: CASRSSEGVWYEQYF

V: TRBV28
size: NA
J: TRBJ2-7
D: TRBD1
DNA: TGTGCCAGCAGTCTAACCGGACAGGGGGTCTACGAGCAGTACTTC
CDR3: CASSLTGQGVYEQYF

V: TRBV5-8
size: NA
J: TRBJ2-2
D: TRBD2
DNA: TGTGCCAGCAGCCAAATCTCCGGGACTAGCCTCGTAATGGGGGAGCTGTTTTTT
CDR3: CASSQISGTSLVMGELFF

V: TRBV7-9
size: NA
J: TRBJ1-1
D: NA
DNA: TGTGCCAGCAGCCCCTACCGAGGAGGGTCGGGCACTGAAGCTTTCTTT
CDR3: CASSPYRGGSGTEAFF

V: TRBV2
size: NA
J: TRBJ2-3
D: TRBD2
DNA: TGTGCCAGCAGTGAAGCGCCAGATAGCGGGAGAACAGATACGCAGTATTTT
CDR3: CASSEAPDSGRTDTQYF

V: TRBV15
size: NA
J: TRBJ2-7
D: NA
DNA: TGTGCCACCAGTCCTAATAGATGGGGGCCCCCCTACGAGCAGTACTTC
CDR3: CATSPNRWGPPYEQYF

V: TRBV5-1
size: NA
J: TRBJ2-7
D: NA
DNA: TGCGCCAGCAGCTTGGGGGGGGAGAACTACGAGCAGTACTTC
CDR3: CASSLGGENYEQYF

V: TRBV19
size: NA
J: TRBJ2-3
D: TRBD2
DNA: TGTGCCAGTCACCCTCTGACGGCGGGAGGGATGGATACGCAGTATTTT
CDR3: CASHPLTAGGMDTQYF

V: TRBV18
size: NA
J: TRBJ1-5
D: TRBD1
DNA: TGTGCCAGCTCACCAGGGCAGGGGGCGAAACCCCAGCATTTT
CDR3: CASSPGQGAKPQHF